This is a list of T cell receptor beta chains from one sample in a study of CD8 T cells in ankylosing spondylitis. TCRdb re-called the 5' RACE reads through MiXCR, storing one row per CDR3 protein. Among around 150,000 distinct CDR3 sequences listed, under 55% were seen once. Material: synovial fluid, either unsorted or a sorted T cell fraction (not recorded which). These TCRs come from a male donor with ankylosing spondylitis. Both conserved end residues are part of each CDR3. Each record gives: clone size, V gene, D gene, J gene, CDR3 protein, CDR3 DNA. D genes are given only for firm matches. A row's size may be missing; if present it is once, few, many or a size class.

few	TRBV6-1	TRBD2	TRBJ2-5	CASSEALGSGAETQYF	TGTGCCAGCAGTGAAGCGCTAGGGAGCGGGGCTGAGACCCAGTACTTC
few	TRBV21-1	NA	TRBJ2-1	CASSKVWPGRAGTYNEQFF	TGTGCCAGCAGCAAAGTTTGGCCTGGGAGAGCGGGAACCTACAATGAGCAGTTCTTC
NA	TRBV10-3	NA	TRBJ2-1	CAISDKGGHVYNEQFF	TGTGCCATCAGTGATAAGGGTGGCCACGTCTACAATGAGCAGTTCTTC
few	TRBV18	NA	TRBJ2-5	CASSPSPPGYQETQYF	TGTGCCAGCTCACCATCCCCTCCGGGGTACCAAGAGACCCAGTACTTC
few	TRBV20-1	NA	TRBJ1-2	CSAEDVGEPNYGYTF	TGCAGTGCTGAGGATGTTGGGGAACCTAACTATGGCTACACCTTC
NA	TRBV4-2	TRBD2	TRBJ2-1	CASSHLAVGSNEQFF	TGTGCCAGCAGCCATCTAGCGGTCGGATCTAATGAGCAGTTCTTC
many	TRBV5-1	NA	TRBJ2-7	CASSSGVGYEQYF	TGCGCCAGCAGCTCGGGGGTTGGTTACGAGCAGTACTTC
NA	TRBV29-1	TRBD2	TRBJ2-7	CSVEEAGGETYEQYF	TGCAGCGTTGAAGAGGCGGGGGGCGAGACGTACGAGCAGTACTTC
NA	TRBV11-1	TRBD1	TRBJ1-1	CASSFTGGEFPAFF	TGTGCCAGCAGTTTTACAGGGGGCGAGTTTCCAGCTTTCTTT
few	TRBV15	NA	TRBJ1-1	CATSRDRQMNTEAFF	TGTGCCACCAGCAGAGATCGCCAGATGAACACTGAAGCTTTCTTT
NA	TRBV27	NA	TRBJ1-5	CASSLCGRGCQPQHF	TGTGCCAGCAGTTTATGTGGCAGGGGTTGTCAGCCCCAGCATTTT
few	TRBV4-3	NA	TRBJ2-7	CASSHRPHSYEQYF	TGCGCCAGCAGCCACCGACCACACTCCTACGAGCAGTACTTC
NA	TRBV5-5	NA	TRBJ2-1	CASSGHWGLAHYNEQFF	TGTGCCAGCTCCGGCCATTGGGGGCTAGCGCATTACAATGAGCAGTTCTTC
NA	TRBV3-1	NA	TRBJ1-1	CASSKLLRGMNTEAFF	TGTGCCAGCAGCAAGCTGCTGCGGGGAATGAACACTGAAGCTTTCTTT
few	TRBV19	NA	TRBJ2-7	CASSGVTGSSYEQYF	TGTGCCAGTAGTGGAGTGACGGGCTCCTCCTACGAGCAGTACTTC
NA	TRBV6-1	TRBD1	TRBJ1-1	CASSDWTGWDTEAFF	TGTGCCAGCAGCGACTGGACAGGGTGGGACACTGAAGCTTTCTTT
once	TRBV12-3/TRBV12-4	NA	TRBJ2-2	CASTPTVPYPANTGELFF	TGTGCCAGCACCCCCACGGTCCCCTACCCTGCGAACACCGGGGAGCTGTTTTTT
NA	TRBV4-1	TRBD2	TRBJ2-2	CASSLAGEVGGELFF	TGCGCCAGCAGCTTAGCGGGAGAGGTTGGCGGGGAGCTGTTTTTT
many	TRBV11-1	TRBD2	TRBJ2-1	CASSLQTQTSGTLNNEQFF	TGTGCCAGCAGCTTACAAACTCAGACTAGCGGGACACTTAACAATGAGCAGTTCTTC
NA	TRBV12-3/TRBV12-4	NA	TRBJ2-5	CASSLADWAQETQYF	TGTGCCAGCAGTTTAGCTGACTGGGCCCAAGAGACCCAGTACTTC
few	TRBV9	TRBD1	TRBJ2-2	CASSAPLGGQGNTGELFF	TGTGCCAGCAGCGCTCCCCTTGGTGGACAGGGGAACACCGGGGAGCTGTTTTTT
few	TRBV7-6	TRBD2	TRBJ2-7	CASSLVPAWVAGDYEQYF	TGTGCCAGCAGCTTAGTCCCCGCCTGGGTAGCGGGGGACTACGAGCAGTACTTC
NA	TRBV12-3/TRBV12-4	NA	TRBJ1-2	CASSPSGHYGYTF	TGTGCCAGCAGTCCGTCCGGACACTATGGCTACACCTTC
NA	TRBV12-3/TRBV12-4	NA	TRBJ2-3	CASSFEWDQSGDTQYF	TGTGCCAGCAGTTTTGAGTGGGACCAGTCGGGTGATACGCAGTATTTT
few	TRBV5-1	NA	TRBJ2-7	CASSLWWQGYSWEYF	TGCGCCAGCAGCTTGTGGTGGCAGGGATATTCCTGGGAGTACTTC
few	TRBV20-1	TRBD2	TRBJ2-3	CSADGTSGSPDTQYF	TGCAGTGCGGACGGGACTAGCGGGAGTCCAGATACGCAGTATTTT
NA	TRBV4-1	NA	TRBJ2-7	CASSQAAAPYEQYF	TGCGCCAGCAGCCAAGCGGCAGCACCCTACGAGCAGTACTTC
NA	TRBV20-1	TRBD1	TRBJ1-1	CSAKTGDTEAFF	TGCAGTGCTAAAACAGGGGACACTGAAGCTTTCTTT
once	TRBV5-1	TRBD2	TRBJ2-7	CASSKTSGRTYEQYF	TGCGCCAGCAGCAAGACTAGCGGGAGGACCTACGAGCAGTACTTC
NA	TRBV27	TRBD1	TRBJ1-2	CASSPDRGRGGYTF	TGTGCCAGCAGCCCTGACAGGGGGCGGGGGGGGTACACCTTC
NA	TRBV20-1	NA	TRBJ2-3	CSASFLNRPITDTQYF	TGCAGTGCTAGCTTTCTTAACAGGCCGATCACAGATACGCAGTATTTT
NA	TRBV12-3/TRBV12-4	TRBD2	TRBJ2-1	CASNLAGGWHNEQFF	TGTGCCAGCAACCTAGCGGGAGGATGGCACAATGAGCAGTTCTTC
many	TRBV20-1	NA	TRBJ2-5	CSARDRLDLGAQYF	TGCAGTGCTAGAGATCGTCTTGACCTTGGGGCCCAGTACTTC
NA	TRBV11-1	TRBD1	TRBJ2-1	CASSSETTGGAYNEQFF	TGTGCCAGCAGCTCCGAAACGACAGGGGGGGCCTACAATGAGCAGTTCTTC
few	TRBV4-1	NA	TRBJ1-5	CASSQDGFGGDQPQHF	TGCGCCAGCAGCCAAGATGGTTTCGGGGGGGATCAGCCCCAGCATTTT
NA	TRBV10-3	TRBD2	TRBJ2-3	CAIRELAGVSPSTDTQYF	TGTGCCATCAGAGAACTAGCGGGGGTGAGCCCTAGCACAGATACGCAGTATTTT
NA	TRBV7-4	NA	TRBJ1-2	CASRPYTGRSGYTF	TGTGCCAGCAGGCCGTACACTGGACGGTCGGGCTACACCTTC
large	TRBV15	TRBD2	TRBJ2-5	CATSRAAGGINQETQYF	TGTGCCACCAGCAGAGCGGCGGGGGGGATTAACCAAGAGACCCAGTACTTC
many	TRBV4-1	NA	TRBJ1-2	CASSPGADGSIYGYTF	TGCGCCAGCAGCCCTGGGGCAGACGGCAGCATCTATGGCTACACCTTC
NA	TRBV9	NA	TRBJ2-7	CASSPLPGYYEQYF	TGTGCCAGCAGCCCCCTCCCAGGGTACTACGAGCAGTACTTC
many	TRBV5-6	NA	TRBJ1-1	CASSFYRGVNTEAFF	TGTGCCAGCAGCTTTTATCGAGGGGTGAACACTGAAGCTTTCTTT
few	TRBV2	NA	TRBJ2-7	CASSVMGGWDEQYF	TGTGCCAGCAGCGTCATGGGGGGTTGGGACGAGCAGTACTTC
NA	TRBV27	NA	TRBJ1-6	CASSTESSYNSPLHF	TGTGCCAGTTCGACAGAGAGCTCCTATAATTCACCCCTCCACTTT
NA	TRBV12-3/TRBV12-4	TRBD2	TRBJ2-1	CASSFPSGGPYNEQFF	TGTGCCAGCAGTTTTCCTAGCGGGGGGCCCTACAATGAGCAGTTCTTC
many	TRBV12-3/TRBV12-4	NA	TRBJ1-3	CASSPTANTIYF	TGTGCCAGCAGCCCTACAGCAAACACCATATATTTT
NA	TRBV4-1	TRBD1	TRBJ1-5	CASSHWTGENQPQHF	TGCGCCAGCAGCCACTGGACAGGGGAAAATCAGCCCCAGCATTTT
few	TRBV4-1	NA	TRBJ1-5	CASSPPYSNQPQHF	TGCGCCAGCAGCCCCCCTTATAGCAATCAGCCCCAGCATTTT
NA	TRBV7-3	TRBD2	TRBJ2-3	CASSLIAGGHTDTQYF	TGTGCCAGCAGCTTAATCGCGGGGGGTCACACAGATACGCAGTATTTT